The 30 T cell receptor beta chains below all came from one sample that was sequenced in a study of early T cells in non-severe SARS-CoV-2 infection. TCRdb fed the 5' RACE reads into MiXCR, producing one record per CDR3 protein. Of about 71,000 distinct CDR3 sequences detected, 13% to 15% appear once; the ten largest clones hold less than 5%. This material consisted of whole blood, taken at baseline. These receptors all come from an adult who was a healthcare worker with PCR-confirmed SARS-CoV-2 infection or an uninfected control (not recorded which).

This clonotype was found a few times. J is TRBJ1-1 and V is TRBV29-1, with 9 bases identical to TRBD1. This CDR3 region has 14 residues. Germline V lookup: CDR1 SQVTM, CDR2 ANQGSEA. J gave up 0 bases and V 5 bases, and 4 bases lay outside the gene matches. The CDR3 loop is CSVSQGAMNTEAFF. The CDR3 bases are TGCAGCGTTTCACAGGGGGCAATGAACACTGAAGCTTTCTTT.

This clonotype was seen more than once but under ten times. For the CDR3, the DNA is TGTGCCAGCTCACCGGAGGGGTCCAGCTACACCTTC. This encodes CASSPEGSSYTF. V gene TRBV18 combines with J gene TRBJ1-2; a weak D match, TRBD1 (5 bases). The CDR3 totals 12 residues. Trimming removed 3 bases at V and 9 bases at J, with 11 bases between. CDR1 and CDR2 from the germline V gene are KGHSH and LQKENI.

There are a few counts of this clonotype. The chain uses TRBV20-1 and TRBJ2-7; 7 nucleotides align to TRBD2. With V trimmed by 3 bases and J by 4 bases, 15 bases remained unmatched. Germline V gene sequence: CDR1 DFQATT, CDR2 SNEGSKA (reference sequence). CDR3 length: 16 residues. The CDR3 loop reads CSARVPSRGAGYEQYF. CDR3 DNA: TGCAGTGCTAGGGTACCTTCGCGGGGAGCGGGATACGAGCAGTACTTC.

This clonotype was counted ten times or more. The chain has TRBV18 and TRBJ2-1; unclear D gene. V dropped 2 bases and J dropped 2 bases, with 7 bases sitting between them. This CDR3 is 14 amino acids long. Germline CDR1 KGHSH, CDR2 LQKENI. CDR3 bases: TGTGCCAGCTCACCAGCCCAGACCTACAATGAGCAGTTCTTC. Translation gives CASSPAQTYNEQFF.

As DNA, the CDR3 is TGTGCCAGCAGTTATCAGCGGGAGGGCCGTGAGCAGTTCTTC. This gives the protein CASSYQREGREQFF. The J gene is TRBJ2-1, the V gene TRBV12-3 or TRBV12-4; 10 positions match TRBD2. J was trimmed by 9 bases and V by 4 bases; bases with no gene match: 6. CDR3 length equals 14 residues.

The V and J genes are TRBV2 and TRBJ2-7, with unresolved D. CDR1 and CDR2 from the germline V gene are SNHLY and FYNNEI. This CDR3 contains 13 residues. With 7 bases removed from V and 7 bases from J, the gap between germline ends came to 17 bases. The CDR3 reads CASNSQGPTEQYF. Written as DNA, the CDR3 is TGTGCCAGCAACTCTCAAGGGCCAACGGAGCAGTACTTC.

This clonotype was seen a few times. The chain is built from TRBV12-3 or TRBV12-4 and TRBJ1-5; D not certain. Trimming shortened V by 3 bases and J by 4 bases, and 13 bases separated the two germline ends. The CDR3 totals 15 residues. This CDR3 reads CASSLRLSGNQPQHF. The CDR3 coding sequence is TGTGCCAGCAGTTTGAGGCTCTCGGGAAATCAGCCCCAGCATTTT.

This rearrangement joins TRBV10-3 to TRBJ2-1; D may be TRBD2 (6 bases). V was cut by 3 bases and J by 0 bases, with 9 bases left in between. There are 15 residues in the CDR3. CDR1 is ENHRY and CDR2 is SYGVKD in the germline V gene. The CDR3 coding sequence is TGTGCCATCAGTGAAACCGGGGGCTCCTACAATGAGCAGTTCTTC. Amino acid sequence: CAISETGGSYNEQFF.

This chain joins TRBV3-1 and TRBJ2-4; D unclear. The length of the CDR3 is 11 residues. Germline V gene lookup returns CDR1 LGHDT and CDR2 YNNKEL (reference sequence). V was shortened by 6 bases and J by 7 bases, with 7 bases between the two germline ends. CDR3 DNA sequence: TGTGCCAGCAGGGTGGGTAACATTCAGTACTTC. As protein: CASRVGNIQYF.

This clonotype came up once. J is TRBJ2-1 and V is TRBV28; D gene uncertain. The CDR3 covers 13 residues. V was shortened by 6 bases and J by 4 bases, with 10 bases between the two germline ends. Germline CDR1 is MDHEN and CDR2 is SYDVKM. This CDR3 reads CASSPDVYNEQFF. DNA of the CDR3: TGTGCCAGCAGCCCTGATGTGTACAATGAGCAGTTCTTC.

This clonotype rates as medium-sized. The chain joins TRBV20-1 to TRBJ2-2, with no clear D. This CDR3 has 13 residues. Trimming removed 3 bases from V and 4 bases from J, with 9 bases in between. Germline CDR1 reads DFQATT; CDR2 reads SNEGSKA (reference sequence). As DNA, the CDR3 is TGCAGTGCTAGTTCTGCGGTCACCGGGGAGCTGTTTTTT. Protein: CSASSAVTGELFF.

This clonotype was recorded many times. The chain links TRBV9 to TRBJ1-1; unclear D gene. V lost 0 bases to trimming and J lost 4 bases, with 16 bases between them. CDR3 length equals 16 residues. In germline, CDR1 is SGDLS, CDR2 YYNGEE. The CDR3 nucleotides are TGTGCCAGCAGCGTAGAGGCCGCCCAACGGGGCACTGAAGCTTTCTTT. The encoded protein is CASSVEAAQRGTEAFF.

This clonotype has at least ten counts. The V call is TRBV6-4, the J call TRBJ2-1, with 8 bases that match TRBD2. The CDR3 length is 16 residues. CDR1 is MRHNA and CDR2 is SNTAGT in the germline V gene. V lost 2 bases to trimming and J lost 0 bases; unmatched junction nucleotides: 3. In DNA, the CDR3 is TGTGCCAGCAGTGACCTAGGGACTAGCTCCTACAATGAGCAGTTCTTC. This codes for CASSDLGTSSYNEQFF.

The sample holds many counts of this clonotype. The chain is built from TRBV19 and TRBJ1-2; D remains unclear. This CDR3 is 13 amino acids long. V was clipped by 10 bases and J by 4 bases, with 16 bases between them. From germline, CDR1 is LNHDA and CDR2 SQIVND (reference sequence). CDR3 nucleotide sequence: TGTGCCACCCACCCCTTGATGGGCTATGGCTACACCTTC. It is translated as CATHPLMGYGYTF.

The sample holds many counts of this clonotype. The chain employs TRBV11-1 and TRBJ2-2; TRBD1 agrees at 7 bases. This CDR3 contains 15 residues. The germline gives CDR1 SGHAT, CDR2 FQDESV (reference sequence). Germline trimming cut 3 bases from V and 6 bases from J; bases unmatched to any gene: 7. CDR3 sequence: CASSFYRGGAGELFF. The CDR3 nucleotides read TGTGCCAGCAGCTTCTACAGGGGTGGCGCCGGGGAGCTGTTTTTT.

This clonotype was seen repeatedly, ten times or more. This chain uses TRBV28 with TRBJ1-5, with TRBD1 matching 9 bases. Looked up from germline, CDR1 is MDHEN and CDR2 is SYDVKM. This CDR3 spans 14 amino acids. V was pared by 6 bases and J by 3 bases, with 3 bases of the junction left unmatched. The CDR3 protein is CASRWTGANQPQHF. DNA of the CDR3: TGTGCCAGCAGGTGGACAGGGGCCAATCAGCCCCAGCATTTT.

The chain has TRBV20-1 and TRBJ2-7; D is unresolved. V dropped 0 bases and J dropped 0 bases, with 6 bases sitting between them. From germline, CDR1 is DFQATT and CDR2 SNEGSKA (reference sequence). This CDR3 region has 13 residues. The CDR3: CSARDTNSYEQYF. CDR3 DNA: TGCAGTGCTAGAGATACCAACTCCTACGAGCAGTACTTC.

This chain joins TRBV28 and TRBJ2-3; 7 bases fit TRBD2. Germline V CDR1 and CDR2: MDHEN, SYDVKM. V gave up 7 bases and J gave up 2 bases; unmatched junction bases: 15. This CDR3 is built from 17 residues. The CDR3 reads CASTPLLRREFTDTQYF. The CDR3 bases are TGTGCCAGCACCCCCCTCTTGAGGCGGGAGTTCACAGATACGCAGTATTTT.

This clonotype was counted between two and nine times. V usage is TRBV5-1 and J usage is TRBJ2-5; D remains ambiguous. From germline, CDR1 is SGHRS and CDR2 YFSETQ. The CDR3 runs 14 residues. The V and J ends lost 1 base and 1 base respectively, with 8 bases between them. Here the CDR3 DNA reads TGCGCCAGCAGCTTGACACAACCCCAAGAGACCCAGTACTTC. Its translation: CASSLTQPQETQYF.

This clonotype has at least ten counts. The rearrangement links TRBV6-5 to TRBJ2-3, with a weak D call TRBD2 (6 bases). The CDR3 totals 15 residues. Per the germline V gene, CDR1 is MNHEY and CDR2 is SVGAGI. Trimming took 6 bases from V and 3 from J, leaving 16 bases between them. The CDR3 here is CASRHIPSGTDTQYF. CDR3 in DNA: TGTGCCAGCAGGCACATACCGAGCGGGACAGATACGCAGTATTTT.

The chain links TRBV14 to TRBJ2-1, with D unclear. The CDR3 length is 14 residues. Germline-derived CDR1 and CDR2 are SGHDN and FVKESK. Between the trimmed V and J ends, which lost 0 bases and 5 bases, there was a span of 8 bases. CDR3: CASSQDQINNEQFF. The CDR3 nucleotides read TGTGCCAGCAGCCAAGATCAGATTAACAATGAGCAGTTCTTC. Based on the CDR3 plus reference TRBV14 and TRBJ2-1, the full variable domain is EAGVTQFPSHSVIEKGQTVTLRCDPISGHDNLYWYRRVMGKEIKFLLHFVKESKQDESGMPNNRFLAERTGGTYSTLKVQPAELEDSGVYFCASSQDQINNEQFFGPGTRLTVL.

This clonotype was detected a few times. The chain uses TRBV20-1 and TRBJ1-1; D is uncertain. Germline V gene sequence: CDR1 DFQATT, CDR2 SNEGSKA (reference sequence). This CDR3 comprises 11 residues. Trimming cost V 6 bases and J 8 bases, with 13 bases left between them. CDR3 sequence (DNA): TGCAGTGCCCAAAGCCCAGCAGAAGCTTTCTTT. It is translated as CSAQSPAEAFF.

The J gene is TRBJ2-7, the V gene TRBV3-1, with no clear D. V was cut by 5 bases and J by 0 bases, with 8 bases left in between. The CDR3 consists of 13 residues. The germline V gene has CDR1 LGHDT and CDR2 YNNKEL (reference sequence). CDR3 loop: CASSIHSSYEQYF. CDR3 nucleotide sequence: TGTGCCAGCAGCATACACAGCTCCTACGAGCAGTACTTC.

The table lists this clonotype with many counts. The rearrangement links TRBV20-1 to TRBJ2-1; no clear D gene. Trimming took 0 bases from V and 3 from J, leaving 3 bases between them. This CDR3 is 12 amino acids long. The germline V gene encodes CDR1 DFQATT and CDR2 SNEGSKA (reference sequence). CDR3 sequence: CSARERYNEQFF. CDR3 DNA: TGCAGTGCTAGAGAGCGCTACAATGAGCAGTTCTTC.

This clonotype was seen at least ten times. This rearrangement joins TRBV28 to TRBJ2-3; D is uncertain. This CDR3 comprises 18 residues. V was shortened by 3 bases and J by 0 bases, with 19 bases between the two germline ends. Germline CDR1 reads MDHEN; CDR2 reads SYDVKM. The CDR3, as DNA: TGTGCCAGCAGTTTTCCCTTTTCAAGAACGTCTAGCACAGATACGCAGTATTTT. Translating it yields CASSFPFSRTSSTDTQYF. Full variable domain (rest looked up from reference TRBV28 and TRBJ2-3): DVKVTQSSRYLVKRTGEKVFLECVQDMDHENMFWYRQDPGLGLRLIYFSYDVKMKEKGDIPEGYSVSREKKERFSLILESASTNQTSMYLCASSFPFSRTSSTDTQYFGPGTRLTVL.

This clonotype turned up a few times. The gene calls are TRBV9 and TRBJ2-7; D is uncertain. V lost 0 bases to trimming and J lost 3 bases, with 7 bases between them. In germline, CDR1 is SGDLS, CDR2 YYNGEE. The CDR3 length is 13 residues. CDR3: CASSVGQDYEQYF. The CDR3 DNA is TGTGCCAGCAGCGTAGGACAAGACTACGAGCAGTACTTC.

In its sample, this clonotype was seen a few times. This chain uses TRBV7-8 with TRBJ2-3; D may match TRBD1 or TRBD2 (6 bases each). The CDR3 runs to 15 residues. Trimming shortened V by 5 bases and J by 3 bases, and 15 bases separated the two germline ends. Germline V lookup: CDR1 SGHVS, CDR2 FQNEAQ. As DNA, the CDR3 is TGTGCCAGCAGCCAATGGGGGGCAGGAACAGATACGCAGTATTTT. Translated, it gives CASSQWGAGTDTQYF.

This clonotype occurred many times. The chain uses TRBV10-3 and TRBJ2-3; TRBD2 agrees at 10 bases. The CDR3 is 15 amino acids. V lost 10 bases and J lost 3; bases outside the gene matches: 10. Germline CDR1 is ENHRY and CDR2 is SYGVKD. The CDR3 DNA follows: TGTGCCACGCGAAGGGCTAGCGGGAGAACAGATACGCAGTATTTT. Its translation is CATRRASGRTDTQYF.

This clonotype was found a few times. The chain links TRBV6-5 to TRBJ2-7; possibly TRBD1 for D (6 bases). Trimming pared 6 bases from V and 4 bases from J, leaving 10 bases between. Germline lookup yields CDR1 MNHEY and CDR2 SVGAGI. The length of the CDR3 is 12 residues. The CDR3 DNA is TGTGCCAGCAGGGGGGCACTTTACGAGCAGTACTTC. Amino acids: CASRGALYEQYF.

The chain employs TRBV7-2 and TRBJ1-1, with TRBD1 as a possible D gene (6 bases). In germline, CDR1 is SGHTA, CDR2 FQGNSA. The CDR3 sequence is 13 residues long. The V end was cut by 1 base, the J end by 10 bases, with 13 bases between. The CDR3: CASSLVGTGSAFF. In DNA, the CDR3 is TGTGCCAGCAGCTTAGTCGGAACAGGGTCAGCTTTCTTT.